These 12 T cell receptor beta chains were all obtained from the same sample, sequenced in a study of T cells in Graves' hyperthyroidism and ophthalmopathy (dated by TCRdb to about 2019). The library was prepared using multiplex PCR. Sequenced on an Illumina HiSeq 2000. TCR beta CDR3 regions were amplified from RNA transcripts. The TCR CDR3 was subjected to a first round of RT-PCR using the HTBI primer set and the Qiagen OneStep RT-PCR kit. TCRdb reran the public reads through fastp at Q25 and MiXCR, keeping productive beta chains. Records with the same CDR3 protein are collapsed into one entry carrying the most frequent genes and DNA. The sample contains 400,000 or so distinct CDR3 sequences, 13% to 15% of them found a single time. About 20% of the sample rests with the top ten. Sequenced: blood. The receptor set was obtained from a woman aged 55-70 years with Graves' ophthalmopathy.

The chain links TRBV3-1 to TRBJ2-3; 15 positions agree with TRBD2. The trim removed 4 bases at V and 5 bases at J, leaving 7 bases unmatched. The CDR3 totals 17 residues. Per germline, CDR1 LGHDT and CDR2 YNNKEL (reference sequence). The CDR3 bases are TGTGCCAGCAGCCCTTTCGGACTAGCGGGAGGGTTAGATACGCAGTATTTT. Protein: CASSPFGLAGGLDTQYF.

This clonotype was counted a few times. The V and J genes are TRBV5-1 and TRBJ2-5; D possibly corresponds to TRBD2 (5 bases). This CDR3 is built from 14 residues. V lost 1 base to trimming and J lost 2 bases, with 9 bases between them. The germline CDR1 and CDR2 sequences are SGHRS and YFSETQ. As DNA, the CDR3 is TGCGCCAGCAGCTTGAGCGGTTCTCAAGAGACCCAGTACTTC. This gives the protein CASSLSGSQETQYF.

In this sample, this clonotype turned up a few times. The J gene is TRBJ2-1, the V gene TRBV7-2; TRBD1 matches at 7 bases. Germline V gives CDR1 SGHTA, CDR2 FQGNSA. The trim removed 5 bases at V and 4 bases at J, leaving 8 bases unmatched. The CDR3 is made up of 15 amino acids. This chain's CDR3 is CASSRQGFDYNEQFF. The CDR3 region has the DNA TGTGCCAGCAGCAGACAGGGTTTCGATTACAATGAGCAGTTCTTC.

This clonotype was detected many times. This chain joins TRBV27 and TRBJ2-5; no reliable D call. The germline CDR1 and CDR2 sequences are MNHEY and SMNVEV (reference sequence). The CDR3 totals 11 residues. V was pared by 6 bases and J by 0 bases, with 2 bases between. CDR3 sequence (DNA): TGTGCCAGCAGATACCAAGAGACCCAGTACTTC. It is translated as CASRYQETQYF.

This clonotype came up many times. The chain couples TRBV4-1 to TRBJ2-1; D is perhaps TRBD2 (5 bases). The ends were cut back, 1 base at V and 6 bases at J, with 10 bases in the middle. The CDR3 totals 14 residues. Per the germline V gene, CDR1 is MGHRA and CDR2 is YSYEKL. CDR3 DNA: TGCGCCAGCAGCCAAGGTGGGAGAGTCAATGAGCAGTTCTTC. This codes for CASSQGGRVNEQFF.

This rearrangement joins TRBV19 to TRBJ2-1, with TRBD2 matching 9 bases. This CDR3 is 15 amino acids long. V gave up 6 bases and J gave up 2 bases; unmatched junction bases: 5. Germline CDR1 and CDR2: LNHDA and SQIVND (reference sequence). CDR3 region: CASRRLAEPYNEQFF. The CDR3, as DNA: TGTGCCAGTAGGAGACTAGCGGAACCCTACAATGAGCAGTTCTTC.

This clonotype was detected only a few times. This chain links TRBV7-2 with TRBJ2-1; D is possibly TRBD2 (6 bases). Trimming stripped 6 bases from V and 5 bases from J, with 17 bases between. Germline lookup yields CDR1 SGHTA and CDR2 FQGNSA. The CDR3 sequence is 15 residues long. The CDR3 protein is CASSDEPGAHNEQFF. DNA of the CDR3: TGTGCCAGCAGTGACGAGCCGGGAGCTCACAATGAGCAGTTCTTC.

CDR3 bases: TGTGCCAGCAGTACAGGGAGCAATGAGCAGTTCTTC. This sequence encodes CASSTGSNEQFF. This sequence joins TRBV7-3 and TRBJ2-1; D perhaps matches TRBD1 (6 bases). The length of the CDR3 is 12 residues. V was trimmed by 6 bases and J by 6 bases, leaving 9 bases between them. Germline lookup yields CDR1 SGHTA and CDR2 FQGTGA.

This clonotype was seen a single time. With a much larger clone just one base away, this may be a read error. The V call is TRBV7-2, the J call TRBJ2-7; 10 bases map to TRBD2. This CDR3 is built from 16 residues. Per the germline V gene, CDR1 is SGHTA and CDR2 is FQGNSA. CDR3 sequence: CARSPRFEAGGSEQYF. The DNA for the CDR3 is TGTGCCCGCAGCCCCCGCTTTGAAGCGGGAGGGAGCGAGCAGTACTTC.

This clonotype has a count of ten or more. The chain uses TRBV27 and TRBJ2-1; 8 bases align to TRBD2. Trimming took 6 bases from V and 9 from J; bases not matched to a gene: 13. Germline V gene lookup returns CDR1 MNHEY and CDR2 SMNVEV (reference sequence). There are 15 residues in the CDR3. CDR3 coding DNA: TGTGCCAGCAGCCCCCGAGATCCTCGGGGGGGTGAGCAGTTCTTC. Protein sequence: CASSPRDPRGGEQFF.

On this clonotype itself: This may arise from a read error, as a much more abundant clone is one base away. The V gene is TRBV6-1, the J gene TRBJ2-7, with TRBD2 matching 11 bases. The V segment lost 6 bases and the J segment 2 bases; nucleotides outside the gene matches: 3. Germline V gives CDR1 MNHNS, CDR2 SASEGT. The CDR3 loop spans 14 amino acids. The CDR3 loop is CASSQLAGAYEQYF. In DNA form, the CDR3 reads TGTGCCAGCAGCCAACTAGCGGGAGCCTACGAGCAGTACTTC.

This clonotype was found many times. The chain uses TRBV20-1 and TRBJ2-1; D possibly corresponds to TRBD1 (6 bases). Trimming cost V 1 base and J 3 bases, with 13 bases left between them. Germline values: CDR1 DFQATT, CDR2 SNEGSKA (reference sequence). The CDR3 loop spans 15 amino acids. CDR3 amino acids: CSARGTGPRYNEQFF. The CDR3 coding sequence is TGCAGTGCTAGAGGCACAGGGCCCCGCTACAATGAGCAGTTCTTC.